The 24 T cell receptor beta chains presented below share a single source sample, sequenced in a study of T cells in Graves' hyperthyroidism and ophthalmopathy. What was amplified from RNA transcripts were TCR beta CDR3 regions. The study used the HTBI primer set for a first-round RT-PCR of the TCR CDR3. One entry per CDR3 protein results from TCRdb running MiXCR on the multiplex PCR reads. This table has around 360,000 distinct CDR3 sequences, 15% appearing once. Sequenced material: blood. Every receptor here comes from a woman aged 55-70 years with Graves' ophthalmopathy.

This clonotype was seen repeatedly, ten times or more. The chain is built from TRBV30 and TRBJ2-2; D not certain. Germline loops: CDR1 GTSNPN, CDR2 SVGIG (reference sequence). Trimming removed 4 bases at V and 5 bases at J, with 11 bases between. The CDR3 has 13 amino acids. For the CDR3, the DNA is TGTGCCTGGATTCGCGTATCGACCGGGGAGCTGTTTTTT. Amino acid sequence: CAWIRVSTGELFF.

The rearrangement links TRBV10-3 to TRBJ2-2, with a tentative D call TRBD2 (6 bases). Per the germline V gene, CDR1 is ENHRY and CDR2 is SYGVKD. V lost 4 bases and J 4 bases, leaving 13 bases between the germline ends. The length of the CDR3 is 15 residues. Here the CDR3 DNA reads TGTGCCATCAGTGGTGACCGGAGGGGCACCGGGGAGCTGTTTTTT. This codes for CAISGDRRGTGELFF.

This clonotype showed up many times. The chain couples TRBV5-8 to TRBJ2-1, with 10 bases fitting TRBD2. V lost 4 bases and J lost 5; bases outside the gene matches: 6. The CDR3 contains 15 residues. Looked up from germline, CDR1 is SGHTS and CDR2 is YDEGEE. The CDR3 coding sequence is TGTGCCAGCAGCCACCTTCTAGCGGGAGACAATGAGCAGTTCTTC. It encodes CASSHLLAGDNEQFF.

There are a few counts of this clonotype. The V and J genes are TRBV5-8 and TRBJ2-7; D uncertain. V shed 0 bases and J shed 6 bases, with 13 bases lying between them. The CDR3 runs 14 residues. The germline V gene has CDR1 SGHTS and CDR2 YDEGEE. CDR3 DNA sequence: TGTGCCAGCAGCTTGGGGACCGTCTACGGCGAGCAGTACTTC. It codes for CASSLGTVYGEQYF.

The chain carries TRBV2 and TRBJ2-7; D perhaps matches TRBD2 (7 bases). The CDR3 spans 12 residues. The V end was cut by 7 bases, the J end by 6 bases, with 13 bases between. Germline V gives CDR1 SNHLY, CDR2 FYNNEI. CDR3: CASKVGGPEQYF. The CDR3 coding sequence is TGTGCCAGCAAGGTGGGGGGGCCCGAGCAGTACTTC.

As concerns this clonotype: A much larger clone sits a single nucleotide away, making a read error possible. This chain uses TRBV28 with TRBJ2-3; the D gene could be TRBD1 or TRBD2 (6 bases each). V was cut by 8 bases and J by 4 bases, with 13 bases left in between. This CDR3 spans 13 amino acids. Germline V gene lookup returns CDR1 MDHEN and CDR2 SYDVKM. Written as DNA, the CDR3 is TGTGCCAGCCTCAGGAGGGGGGCAGATACGCAGTATTTT. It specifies CASLRRGADTQYF.

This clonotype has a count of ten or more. CDR3 DNA sequence: TGTGCCAGCAGCCCAACAGAGATCAATGAGCAGTTCTTC. This translates into CASSPTEINEQFF. This chain links TRBV11-2 with TRBJ2-1; D uncertain. The germline V gene has CDR1 SGHAT and CDR2 FQNNGV. CDR3 size: 13 residues. Trimming shortened V by 5 bases and J by 6 bases, and 11 bases separated the two germline ends.

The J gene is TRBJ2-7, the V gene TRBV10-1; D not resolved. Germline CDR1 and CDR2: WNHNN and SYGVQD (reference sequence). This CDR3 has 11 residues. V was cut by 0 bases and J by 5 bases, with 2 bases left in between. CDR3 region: CASSESDEQYF. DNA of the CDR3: TGCGCCAGCAGTGAGTCGGACGAGCAGTACTTC.

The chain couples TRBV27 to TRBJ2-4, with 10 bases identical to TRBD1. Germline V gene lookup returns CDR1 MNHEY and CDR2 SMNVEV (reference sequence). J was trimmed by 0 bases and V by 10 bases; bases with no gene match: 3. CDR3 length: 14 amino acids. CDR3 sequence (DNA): TGTGCCACCCGGACAGGGGGAGCCAAAAACATTCAGTACTTC. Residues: CATRTGGAKNIQYF.

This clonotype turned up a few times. In DNA form, the CDR3 reads TGTGCCAGCAGCTTAAGTCTCCTAGCGGGAGGGGTCACCGGGGAGCTGTTTTTT. This encodes CASSLSLLAGGVTGELFF. This rearrangement joins TRBV7-9 to TRBJ2-2; 12 positions agree with TRBD2. After removal of 2 bases from V and 4 bases from J, the junction contained 8 bases not matched to a gene. The CDR3 totals 18 residues. Germline-derived CDR1 and CDR2 are SEHNR and FQNEAQ (reference sequence).

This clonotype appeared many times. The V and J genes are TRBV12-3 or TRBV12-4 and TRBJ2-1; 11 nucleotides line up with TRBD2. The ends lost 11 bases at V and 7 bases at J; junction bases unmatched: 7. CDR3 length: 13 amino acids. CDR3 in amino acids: CACELAGVNEQFF. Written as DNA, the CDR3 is TGTGCCTGCGAACTAGCGGGAGTTAATGAGCAGTTCTTC.

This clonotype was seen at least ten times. CDR3 DNA: TGTGCCAGCAGTCCCCAAGCCCGAGCGGGAGCTCGGTCCTACAATGAGCAGTTCTTC. Translation: CASSPQARAGARSYNEQFF. The rearrangement uses TRBV28 and TRBJ2-1; 8 nucleotides align to TRBD2. V was clipped by 5 bases and J by 1 base; unmatched bases: 16. Per the germline V gene, CDR1 is MDHEN and CDR2 is SYDVKM. The CDR3 is made up of 19 amino acids.

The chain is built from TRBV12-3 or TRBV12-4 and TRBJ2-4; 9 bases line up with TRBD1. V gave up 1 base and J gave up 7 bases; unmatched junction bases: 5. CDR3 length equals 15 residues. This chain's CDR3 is CASSLEQGAWNIQYF. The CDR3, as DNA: TGTGCCAGCAGTTTAGAACAGGGGGCTTGGAACATTCAGTACTTC.

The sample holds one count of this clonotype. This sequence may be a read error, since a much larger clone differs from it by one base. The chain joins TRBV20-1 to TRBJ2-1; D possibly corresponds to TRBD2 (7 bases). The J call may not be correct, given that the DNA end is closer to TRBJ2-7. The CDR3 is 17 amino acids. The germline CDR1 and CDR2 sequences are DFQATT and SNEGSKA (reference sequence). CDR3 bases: TGCAGTGCTAGCACTGGGGGCGGGAGACACGGGGGGAATGAGCAGTACTTC. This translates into CSASTGGGRHGGNEQYF.

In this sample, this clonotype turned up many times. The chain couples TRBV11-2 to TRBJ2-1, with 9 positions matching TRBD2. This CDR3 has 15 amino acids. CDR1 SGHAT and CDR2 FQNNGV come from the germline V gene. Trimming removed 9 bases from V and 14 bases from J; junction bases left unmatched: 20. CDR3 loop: CASNFQGGSGSREFF. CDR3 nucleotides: TGTGCCAGTAACTTCCAGGGGGGTAGCGGGAGCCGGGAGTTCTTC.

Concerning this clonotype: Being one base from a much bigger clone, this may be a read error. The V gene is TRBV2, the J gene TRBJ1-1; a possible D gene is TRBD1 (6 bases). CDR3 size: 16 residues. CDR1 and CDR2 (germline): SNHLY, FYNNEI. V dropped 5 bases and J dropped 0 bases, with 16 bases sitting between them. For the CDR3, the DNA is TGTGCCAGCAGTCCTCCGCGGGGGCCTATGAACACTGAAGCTTTCTTT. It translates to CASSPPRGPMNTEAFF. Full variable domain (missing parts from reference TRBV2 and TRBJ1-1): EPEVTQTPSHQVTQMGQEVILRCVPISNHLYFYWYRQILGQKVEFLVSFYNNEISEKSEIFDDQFSVERPDGSNFTLKIRSTKLEDSAMYFCASSPPRGPMNTEAFFGQGTRLTVV.

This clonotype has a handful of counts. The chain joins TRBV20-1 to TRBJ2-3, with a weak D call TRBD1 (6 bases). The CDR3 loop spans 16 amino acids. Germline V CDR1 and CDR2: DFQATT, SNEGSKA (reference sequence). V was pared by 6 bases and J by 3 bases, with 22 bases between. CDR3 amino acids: CSAPPLTGLETDTQYF. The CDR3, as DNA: TGCAGTGCACCCCCCCTCACAGGGTTGGAGACAGATACGCAGTATTTT.

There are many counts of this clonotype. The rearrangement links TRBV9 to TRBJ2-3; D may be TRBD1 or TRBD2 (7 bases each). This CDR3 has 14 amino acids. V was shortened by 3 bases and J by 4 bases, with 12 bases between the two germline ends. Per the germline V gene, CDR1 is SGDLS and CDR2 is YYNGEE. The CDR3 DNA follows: TGTGCCAGCAGCGCAGGGGGAGGGCCAGATACGCAGTATTTT. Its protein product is CASSAGGGPDTQYF.

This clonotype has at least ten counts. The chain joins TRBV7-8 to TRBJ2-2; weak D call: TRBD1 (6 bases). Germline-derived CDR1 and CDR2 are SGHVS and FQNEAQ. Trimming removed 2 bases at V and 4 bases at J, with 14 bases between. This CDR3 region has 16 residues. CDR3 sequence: CASSLRDILVTGELFF. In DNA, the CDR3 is TGTGCCAGCAGCTTACGGGACATCCTGGTCACCGGGGAGCTGTTTTTT.

CDR3 sequence: CASSQLKTESGRLARETQYF. CDR3 in DNA: TGTGCCAGCAGCCAATTAAAAACCGAAAGCGGGAGGCTCGCGCGGGAGACCCAGTACTTC. This chain uses TRBV14 with TRBJ2-5; 9 positions match TRBD2. The germline gives CDR1 SGHDN, CDR2 FVKESK. This CDR3 has 20 amino acids. The trim removed 2 bases at V and 5 bases at J, leaving 21 bases unmatched.

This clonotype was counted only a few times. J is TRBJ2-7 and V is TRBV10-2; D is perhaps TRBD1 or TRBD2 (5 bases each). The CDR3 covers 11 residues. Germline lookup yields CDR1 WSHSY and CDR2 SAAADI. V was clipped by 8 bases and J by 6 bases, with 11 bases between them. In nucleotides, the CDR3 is TGCGCCAGCGGGGGTGTCGGCGAGCAGTACTTC. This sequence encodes CASGGVGEQYF.

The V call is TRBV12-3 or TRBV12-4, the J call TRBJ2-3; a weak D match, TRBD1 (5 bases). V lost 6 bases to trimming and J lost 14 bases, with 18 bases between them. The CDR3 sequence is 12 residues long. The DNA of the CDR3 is TGTGCCAGCAGGCTACCGGACACGCCGTGGTATTTT. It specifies CASRLPDTPWYF.

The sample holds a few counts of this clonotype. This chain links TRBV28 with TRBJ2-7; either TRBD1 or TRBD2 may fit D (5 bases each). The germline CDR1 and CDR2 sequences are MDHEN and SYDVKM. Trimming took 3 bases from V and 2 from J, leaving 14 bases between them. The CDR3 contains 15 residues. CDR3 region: CASSFGTRKPYEQYF. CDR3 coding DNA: TGTGCCAGCAGTTTTGGGACCCGGAAACCCTACGAGCAGTACTTC.

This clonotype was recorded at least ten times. The CDR3 DNA reads as TGTGCCAGCAGTTACCGACTAAACACTGAAGCTTTCTTT. Amino acid sequence: CASSYRLNTEAFF. This chain links TRBV6-6 with TRBJ1-1, with unresolved D. Germline V lookup: CDR1 MNHNY, CDR2 SVGAGI (reference sequence). This CDR3 has 13 residues. Trimming removed 2 bases from V and 2 bases from J, with 6 bases in between.